A selection of T cell receptor beta chains follows, all from one sample in a study of cytotoxic CD8 clonotypes in ibrutinib-treated CLL. Assay: immunoSEQ multiplex PCR; the TCRdb copy retains only in-frame clones and omits some. The table lists hundreds of thousands of clones, more than 75% of them singletons. The input for sequencing was PBMCs, taken after 12 months of ibrutinib treatment. These receptors were obtained from a human donor with chronic lymphocytic leukemia. Both conserved end residues are part of each CDR3. D genes are given only for firm matches. Expanded clones get a size class; other rows say once, few or many, or leave the size out.

d_gene	abundance	v_gene	j_gene	CDR3aa	CDR3nt
TRBD1	-	TRBV7-9	TRBJ2-1	CASSRTGTGYNEQFF	TGTGCCAGCAGCCGTACCGGGACAGGGTATAATGAGCAGTTCTTC
TRBD2	few	TRBV7-9	TRBJ2-1	CAGTGLANNEQFF	TGTGCCGGAACGGGACTAGCGAACAATGAGCAGTTCTTC
TRBD1	few	TRBV5-4	TRBJ1-1	CASSPGQGWINTEAFF	TGTGCCAGCAGCCCCGGACAGGGGTGGATAAACACTGAAGCTTTCTTT
-	-	TRBV9	TRBJ2-7	CASSVGADHYEQYF	TGTGCCAGCAGCGTAGGGGCGGACCACTACGAGCAGTACTTC
TRBD2	few	TRBV18	TRBJ2-1	CASSRSGSSYNEQFF	TGTGCCAGCTCACGTAGCGGGAGTTCCTACAATGAGCAGTTCTTC
TRBD2	-	TRBV25-1	TRBJ2-2	CASSRTSGNTGELFF	TGTGCCAGCAGTCGGACTAGCGGGAACACCGGGGAGCTGTTTTTT
-	-	TRBV28	TRBJ1-4	CASSPGEATNEKLFF	TGTGCCAGCAGTCCCGGGGAAGCAACTAATGAAAAACTGTTTTTT
-	-	TRBV4-1	TRBJ2-3	CASSQTERTGDTQYF	TGCGCCAGCAGCCAAACAGAGAGGACTGGGGATACGCAGTATTTT
-	-	TRBV7-9	TRBJ2-1	CASSLLNGAHNEQFF	TGTGCCAGCAGCTTACTCAACGGGGCTCACAATGAGCAGTTCTTC
-	few	TRBV19	TRBJ1-5	CASSNQGLGNQPQHF	TGTGCCAGTAGTAACCAGGGTTTGGGCAATCAGCCCCAGCATTTT
-	-	TRBV5-1	TRBJ1-1	CASSVQVNTEAFF	TGCGCCAGCAGCGTACAGGTGAACACTGAAGCTTTCTTT
-	once	TRBV5-1	TRBJ1-5	CASSLQGISNQPQHF	TGCGCCAGCAGCTTGCAGGGGATCAGCAATCAGCCCCAGCATTTT
TRBD1	-	TRBV5-1	TRBJ2-7	CASSLAPITGGTVSYEQYF	TGCGCCAGCAGCTTGGCACCAATCACAGGGGGCACGGTCTCCTACGAGCAGTACTTC
-	-	TRBV11-2	TRBJ2-3	CASSFPGNTQYF	TGTGCCAGCAGCTTCCCAGGGAATACGCAGTATTTT
-	few	TRBV7-9	TRBJ2-1	CASSLMVTDEQFF	TGTGCCAGCAGCTTAATGGTGACGGATGAGCAGTTCTTC
TRBD1	-	TRBV30	TRBJ1-1	CAWSGQANTEAFF	TGTGCCTGGAGCGGACAGGCGAACACTGAAGCTTTCTTT
-	-	TRBV7-9	TRBJ2-7	CASSLVRGPYEQYF	TGTGCCAGCAGCTTAGTACGCGGGCCCTACGAGCAGTACTTC
TRBD2	-	TRBV5-6	TRBJ2-6	CASSLASGLSSGANVLTF	TGTGCCAGCAGCTTGGCTAGCGGCCTGTCCTCTGGGGCCAACGTCCTGACTTTC
-	-	TRBV30	TRBJ1-6	CAWSVDSYNSPLHF	TGTGCCTGGAGTGTCGACAGCTATAATTCACCCCTCCACTTT
TRBD1	-	TRBV4-2	TRBJ2-3	CASSHGTGRPDTQYF	TGTGCCAGCAGCCACGGGACAGGTCGCCCAGATACGCAGTATTTT
TRBD1	once	TRBV6-4	TRBJ1-1	CASRQTGTGNTEAFF	TGTGCCAGCAGGCAAACCGGGACAGGCAACACTGAAGCTTTCTTT
TRBD1	-	TRBV10-1	TRBJ1-2	CASSAGTGDPGYTF	TGCGCCAGCAGTGCCGGGACAGGGGATCCTGGCTACACCTTC
-	-	TRBV11-3	TRBJ1-1	CASSTMNTEAFF	TGTGCCAGCAGCACCATGAACACTGAAGCTTTCTTT
-	-	TRBV6-6	TRBJ2-7	CASSYSWQPSYEQYF	TGTGCCAGCAGTTACTCTTGGCAGCCTTCCTACGAGCAGTACTTC
-	-	TRBV5-1	TRBJ2-1	CASSLAQNYNEQFF	TGCGCCAGCAGCTTGGCTCAGAACTACAATGAGCAGTTCTTC
TRBD2	-	TRBV19	TRBJ2-3	CASSPLASGSISDTQYF	TGTGCCAGTAGTCCCCTGGCGAGCGGGAGTATTTCAGATACGCAGTATTTT
-	-	TRBV28	TRBJ1-1	CASRTALWGAEAFF	TGTGCCAGCAGGACAGCCCTATGGGGGGCTGAAGCTTTCTTT
-	-	TRBV19	TRBJ2-7	CASSMVNHEQYF	TGTGCCAGTAGTATGGTCAACCACGAGCAGTACTTC
-	-	TRBV7-9	TRBJ1-1	CASSPYEVTEAFF	TGTGCCAGCAGCCCCTATGAAGTCACTGAAGCTTTCTTT
-	-	TRBV7-3	TRBJ1-1	CASSADPAGTEAFF	TGTGCCAGCAGCGCGGACCCCGCGGGCACTGAAGCTTTCTTT
-	once	TRBV6-6	TRBJ1-2	CASSLYTGNYGYTF	TGTGCCAGCAGTCTTTACACAGGGAACTATGGCTACACCTTC
-	-	TRBV5-1	TRBJ2-2	CASSLAVGRSNTGELFF	TGCGCCAGCAGCTTGGCTGTAGGGCGGTCGAACACCGGGGAGCTGTTTTTT
TRBD2	-	TRBV6-1	TRBJ2-1	CASSEGPSGLDEQFF	TGTGCCAGCAGTGAAGGCCCTAGCGGGTTGGATGAGCAGTTCTTC
-	few	TRBV11-1	TRBJ2-1	CASSLLGDSYNEQFF	TGTGCCAGCAGCTTACTAGGTGACTCCTACAATGAGCAGTTCTTC
-	once	TRBV2	TRBJ2-7	CASSEGAGPPYEQYF	TGTGCCAGCAGTGAAGGGGCAGGACCTCCCTACGAGCAGTACTTC
-	-	TRBV19	TRBJ2-5	CASKVTEQETQYF	TGTGCCAGTAAGGTGACCGAACAAGAGACCCAGTACTTC
-	-	TRBV27	TRBJ1-4	CASSLLVGNEKLFF	TGTGCCAGCAGTTTACTTGTGGGTAATGAAAAACTGTTTTTT
-	-	TRBV18	TRBJ1-5	CASSLGVGRGNQPQHF	TGTGCCAGCTCACTAGGGGTGGGCAGAGGGAATCAGCCCCAGCATTTT
TRBD2	-	TRBV4-2	TRBJ2-4	CASSQSTSGKNIQYF	TGTGCCAGCAGCCAATCGACTAGCGGCAAAAACATTCAGTACTTC
-	-	TRBV5-1	TRBJ1-2	CASSLGQGDSYTF	TGCGCCAGCAGCTTGGGGCAGGGAGATAGCTACACCTTC